This record looks at one TCR beta chain sequence and its context. Trimming stripped 0 bases from V and 8 bases from J, with 14 bases between. The CDR3 contains 15 residues. From germline, CDR1 is LGHNA and CDR2 YSLEER. The sample is drawn from a study of blood T cell repertoires in COVID-19. Study-level information: Acute and convalescent COVID-19 samples came from the United States, Italy and Spain. PBMCs, B-cell-depleted T cells, or T cells were the source of the cDNA or gDNA that made up the material.

Methods used by the authors: The authors estimated nucleated cell counts from reference gene primer amplification. TCRdb's copy holds only in-frame clones and misses some; the assay was immunoSEQ multiplex PCR. V and J calls and clone size are given by that table; D and trimming were obtained from the DNA. The sample carries more than 95,000 clones, roughly 91% recorded once. The chain has TRBV4-3 and TRBJ2-1; weak D call: TRBD1 (5 bases). Sample: peripheral blood. This receptor was obtained from a human donor in a cohort sampled during active COVID-19. The CDR3 protein is CASSQDGAGLDEQFF. The CDR3 bases are TGCGCCAGCAGCCAAGATGGGGCAGGGTTGGATGAGCAGTTCTTC.